This TCR beta chain comes out of a study of blood T cell repertoires in COVID-19. Sequencing was performed with immunoSEQ multiplex PCR; in TCRdb, only in-frame clones are kept and a portion is missing. The sample shows about 77,000 clones, roughly nine tenths of them seen only once. The CDR3 runs to 15 residues. The germline CDR1 and CDR2 sequences are MDHEN and SYDVKM. V was clipped by 5 bases and J by 2 bases, with 16 bases between them. The clonotype was recovered from a woman older than 75 with active or convalescent COVID-19. The specimen was peripheral blood. J is TRBJ2-7 and V is TRBV28; maybe TRBD1 (6 bases). CDR3 nucleotides: TGTGCCAGCAGTGAAGGACAGACGATAGCCTACGAGCAGTACTTC. Translating gives CASSEGQTIAYEQYF. Together with reference TRBV28 and TRBJ2-7, the CDR3 gives the full variable domain: DVKVTQSSRYLVKRTGEKVFLECVQDMDHENMFWYRQDPGLGLRLIYFSYDVKMKEKGDIPEGYSVSREKKERFSLILESASTNQTSMYLCASSEGQTIAYEQYFGPGTRLTVT.